A single sample is the source of the 5 T cell receptor beta chains below, sequenced in a study of T cell repertoires in cytomegalovirus infection. TCRdb processed the reads anew with MiXCR; each CDR3 protein has one entry. The sample lists 300,000 to 450,000 distinct CDR3 sequences, over 15% occurring once. The sample consisted of PBMCs. These receptors were obtained from a human donor in good health (CMV status not recorded). Some clones in this sample may be carry-over from other donors' samples.

This clonotype was counted many times. The rearrangement joins TRBV7-8 to TRBJ2-7; D is undetermined. There are 18 residues in the CDR3. Germline V gene sequence: CDR1 SGHVS, CDR2 FQNEAQ. The V gene lost 5 bases and the J gene lost 0 bases, with 23 bases spanning the gap. The CDR3 loop is CASSELPRNAKASYEQYF. The DNA of the CDR3 is TGTGCCAGCAGCGAACTCCCCCGGAATGCCAAAGCCTCCTACGAGCAGTACTTC.

This clonotype came up many times. The chain recombines TRBV6-5 with TRBJ2-1; TRBD2 agrees at 12 bases. CDR1 is MNHEY and CDR2 is SVGAGI in the germline V gene. V shed 4 bases, J shed 2 bases, and the junction held 9 bases outside the gene matches. The CDR3 covers 18 residues. The CDR3: CASSSSGLAGGPYNEQFF. In DNA form, the CDR3 reads TGTGCCAGCAGTTCCTCCGGGCTAGCGGGAGGGCCCTACAATGAGCAGTTCTTC.

In its sample, this clonotype was seen a few times. The rearrangement uses TRBV6-2 or TRBV6-3 and TRBJ1-2; D may be TRBD1 (5 bases). Germline CDR1 is MNHEY and CDR2 is SVGEGT. Trimming left V 2 bases short and J 8 bases short, with 18 bases between. CDR3 length: 15 amino acids. The CDR3, as DNA: TGTGCCAGCAGTTACGAGGGGACGTATCCCGGGGGCTACACCTTC. This sequence encodes CASSYEGTYPGGYTF.

This clonotype showed up many times. V and J are TRBV6-1 and TRBJ2-1; no firm D call. Trimming shortened V by 6 bases and J by 10 bases, and 13 bases separated the two germline ends. This CDR3 has 12 residues. The germline V gene has CDR1 MNHNS and CDR2 SASEGT. CDR3 nucleotides: TGTGCCAGCAGGTCTCTGTTAGGCGAGCAGTTCTTC. Its translation: CASRSLLGEQFF.

The chain uses TRBV19 and TRBJ2-3; TRBD1 aligns across 10 bases. Germline V CDR1 and CDR2: LNHDA, SQIVND (reference sequence). CDR3 length: 15 amino acids. The ends lost 7 bases at V and 4 bases at J; junction bases unmatched: 8. CDR3 coding DNA: TGTGCCAGTAATCTACGGGACAGGGGTCCAGATACGCAGTATTTT. Protein product: CASNLRDRGPDTQYF.